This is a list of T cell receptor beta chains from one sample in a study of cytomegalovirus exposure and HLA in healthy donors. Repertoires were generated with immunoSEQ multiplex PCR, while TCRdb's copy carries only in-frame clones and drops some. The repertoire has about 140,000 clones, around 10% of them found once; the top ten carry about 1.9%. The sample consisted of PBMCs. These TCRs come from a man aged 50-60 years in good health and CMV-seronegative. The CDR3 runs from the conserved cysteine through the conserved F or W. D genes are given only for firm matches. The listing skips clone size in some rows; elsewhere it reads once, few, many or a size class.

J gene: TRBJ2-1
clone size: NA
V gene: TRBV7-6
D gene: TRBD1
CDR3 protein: CASSPDRAYNEQFF
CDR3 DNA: TGTGCCAGCAGCCCAGACAGGGCTTACAATGAGCAGTTCTTC

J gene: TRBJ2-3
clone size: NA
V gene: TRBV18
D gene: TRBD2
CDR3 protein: CASSPSGGTRKMDTQYF
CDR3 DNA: TGTGCCAGCTCACCGTCCGGGGGGACTAGGAAAATGGATACGCAGTATTTT

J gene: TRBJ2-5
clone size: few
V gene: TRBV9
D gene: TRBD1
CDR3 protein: CASSIGTAQETQYF
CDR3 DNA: TGTGCCAGCAGCATCGGGACAGCTCAAGAGACCCAGTACTTC

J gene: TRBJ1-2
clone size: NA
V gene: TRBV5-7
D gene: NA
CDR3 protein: CASSLGARANYGYTF
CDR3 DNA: TGTGCCAGCAGCCTGGGGGCCAGAGCTAACTATGGCTACACCTTC

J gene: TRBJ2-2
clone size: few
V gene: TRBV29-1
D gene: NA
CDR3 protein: CSVIGQSPNTGELFF
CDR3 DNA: TGCAGCGTCATTGGACAGTCCCCTAACACCGGGGAGCTGTTTTTT

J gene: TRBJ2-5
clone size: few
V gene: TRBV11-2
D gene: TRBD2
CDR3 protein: CASSLIPGLAGGETQYF
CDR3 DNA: TGTGCCAGCAGCCTTATCCCGGGACTAGCGGGTGGGGAGACCCAGTACTTC

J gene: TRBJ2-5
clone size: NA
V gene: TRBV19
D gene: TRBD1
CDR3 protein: CASSNPGTGLRQETQYF
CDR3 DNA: TGTGCCAGTTCCAACCCCGGGACAGGGCTTCGGCAAGAGACCCAGTACTTC

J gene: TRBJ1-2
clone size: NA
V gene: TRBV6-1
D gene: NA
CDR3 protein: CASSESQGLGKGYTF
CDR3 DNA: TGTGCCAGCAGTGAGTCACAGGGTCTCGGGAAGGGCTACACCTTC

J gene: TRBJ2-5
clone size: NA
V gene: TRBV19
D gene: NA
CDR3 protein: CASSRREQETQYF
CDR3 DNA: TGTGCCAGTAGTAGGAGGGAACAAGAGACCCAGTACTTC

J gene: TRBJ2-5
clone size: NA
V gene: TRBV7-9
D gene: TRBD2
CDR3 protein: CASRSTGGQETQYF
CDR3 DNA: TGTGCCAGCAGGTCGACGGGGGGCCAAGAGACCCAGTACTTC

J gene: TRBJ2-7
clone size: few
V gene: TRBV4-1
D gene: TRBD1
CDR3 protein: CASSQTGTGVDEQYF
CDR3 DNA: TGCGCCAGCAGTCAAACCGGGACAGGGGTCGACGAGCAGTACTTC

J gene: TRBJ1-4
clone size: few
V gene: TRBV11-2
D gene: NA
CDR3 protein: CASSLRGVAATNEKLFF
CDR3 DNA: TGTGCCAGCAGCTTGCGCGGGGTAGCTGCAACTAATGAAAAACTGTTTTTT

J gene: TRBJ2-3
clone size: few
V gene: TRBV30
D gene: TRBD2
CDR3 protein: CAWSTSGGLVDTQYF
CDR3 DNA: TGTGCCTGGAGTACCAGCGGGGGGTTAGTGGATACGCAGTATTTT

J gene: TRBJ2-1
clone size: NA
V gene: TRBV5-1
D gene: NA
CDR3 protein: CASSLGEVGDEQFF
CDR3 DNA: TGCGCCAGCAGCTTGGGGGAAGTCGGGGATGAGCAGTTCTTC

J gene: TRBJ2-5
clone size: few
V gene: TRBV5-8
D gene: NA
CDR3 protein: CASSLRVGRETQYF
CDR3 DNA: TGTGCCAGCAGCCTCCGGGTGGGTCGAGAGACCCAGTACTTC

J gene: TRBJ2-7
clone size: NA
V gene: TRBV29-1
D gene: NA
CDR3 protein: CSGAQGSYEQYF
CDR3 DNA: TGCAGCGGCGCTCAGGGGTCTTACGAGCAGTACTTC

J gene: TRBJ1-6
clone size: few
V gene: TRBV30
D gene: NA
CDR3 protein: CAWRNSLYSPLHF
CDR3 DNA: TGTGCCTGGAGGAACAGCCTCTATTCACCCCTCCACTTT

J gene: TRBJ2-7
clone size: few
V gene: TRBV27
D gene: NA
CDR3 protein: CASSLDRGGGLEQYF
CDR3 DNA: TGTGCCAGCAGTCTTGACAGGGGAGGGGGTCTCGAGCAGTACTTC

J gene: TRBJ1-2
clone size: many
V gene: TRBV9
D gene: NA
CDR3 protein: CASSANRESLVYGYTF
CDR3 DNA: TGTGCCAGCAGCGCGAACCGGGAGTCACTGGTGTATGGCTACACCTTC

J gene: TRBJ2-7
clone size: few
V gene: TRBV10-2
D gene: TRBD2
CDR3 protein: CASSFSGPPYEQYF
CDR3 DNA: TGCGCCAGCAGCTTTAGCGGGCCTCCCTACGAGCAGTACTTC

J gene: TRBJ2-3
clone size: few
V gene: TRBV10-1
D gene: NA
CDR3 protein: CASSNGPLSGDTQYF
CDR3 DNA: TGCGCCAGCAGCAATGGACCCCTTTCAGGGGATACGCAGTATTTT

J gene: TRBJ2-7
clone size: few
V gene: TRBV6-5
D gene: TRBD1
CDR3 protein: CASSYSYDPTGGEQYF
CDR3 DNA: TGTGCCAGCAGTTACTCCTACGACCCGACAGGGGGCGAGCAGTACTTC

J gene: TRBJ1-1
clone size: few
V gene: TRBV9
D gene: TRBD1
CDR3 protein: CASSQGQMNTEAFF
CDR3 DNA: TGTGCCAGCAGCCAGGGACAGATGAACACTGAAGCTTTCTTT

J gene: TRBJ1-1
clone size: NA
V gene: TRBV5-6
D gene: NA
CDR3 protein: CASSLLTANTEAFF
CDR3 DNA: TGTGCCAGCAGCTTGTTGACAGCGAACACTGAAGCTTTCTTT

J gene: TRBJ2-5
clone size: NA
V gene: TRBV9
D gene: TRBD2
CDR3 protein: CASGRLAGGPQETQYF
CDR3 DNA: TGTGCCAGCGGACGACTAGCGGGGGGCCCACAAGAGACCCAGTACTTC

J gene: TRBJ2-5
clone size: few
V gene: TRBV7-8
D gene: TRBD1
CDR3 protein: CASSLGIQGGYRETQYF
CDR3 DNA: TGTGCCAGCAGCTTAGGAATACAGGGGGGATATAGGGAGACCCAGTACTTC

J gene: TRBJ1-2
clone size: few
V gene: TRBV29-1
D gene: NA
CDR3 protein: CSVDGGEVPHYGYTF
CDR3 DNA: TGCAGCGTTGATGGAGGGGAAGTGCCTCACTATGGCTACACCTTC

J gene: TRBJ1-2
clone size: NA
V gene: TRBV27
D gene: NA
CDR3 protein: CASTPGGSSYGYTF
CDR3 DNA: TGTGCCAGCACCCCAGGCGGGAGTAGCTATGGCTACACCTTC

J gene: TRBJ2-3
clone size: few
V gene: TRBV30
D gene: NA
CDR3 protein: CAWRHGGSTDTQYF
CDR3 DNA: TGTGCCTGGAGGCACGGGGGAAGCACAGATACGCAGTATTTT

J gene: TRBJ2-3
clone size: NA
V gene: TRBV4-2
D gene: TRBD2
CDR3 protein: CASSVQTSAISTDTQYF
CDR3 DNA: TGTGCCAGCAGCGTACAAACTAGCGCAATAAGCACAGATACGCAGTATTTT